The 8 T cell receptor beta chains listed next were all sequenced from one sample in a study of T cells in Graves' hyperthyroidism and ophthalmopathy. RNA transcripts served as the template for amplifying TCR beta CDR3 regions. The primer set for the first-round RT-PCR of the TCR CDR3 was HTBI. TCRdb called the multiplex PCR reads again in MiXCR, with one record for every CDR3 protein. The data contain more than 350,000 distinct CDR3 sequences, 13% to 15% of them singletons. Source material: blood. Receptors were obtained from a woman aged 60-75 years with Graves' ophthalmopathy.

In its sample, this clonotype was seen many times. The rearrangement joins TRBV2 to TRBJ1-1; D is ambiguous. Germline V lookup: CDR1 SNHLY, CDR2 FYNNEI. CDR3 length: 14 residues. The V end lost 5 bases, the J end lost 3 bases, and 13 bases lay between the germline ends. Here the CDR3 DNA reads TGTGCCAGCAGTTCCAGCGGGCAACACACTGAAGCTTTCTTT. Its translation is CASSSSGQHTEAFF.

CDR3 sequence (DNA): TGCAGTGCCGTCCCAGGAGACTGCGAGCAGTACTTC. This encodes CSAVPGDCEQYF. The rearrangement joins TRBV20-1 to TRBJ2-7; D ambiguous. Looked up from germline, CDR1 is DFQATT and CDR2 is SNEGSKA (reference sequence). The V gene lost 6 bases and the J gene lost 6 bases, with 15 bases spanning the gap. This CDR3 contains 12 residues.

This clonotype was detected only a few times. The chain's CDR3 is CSAGTGFPLEQYF. CDR3 in DNA: TGCAGTGCTGGGACAGGGTTCCCACTCGAGCAGTACTTC. The chain combines TRBV20-1 with TRBJ2-7, with 9 bases lining up with TRBD1. CDR3 length: 13 amino acids. Germline CDR1 reads DFQATT; CDR2 reads SNEGSKA (reference sequence). With V trimmed by 5 bases and J by 6 bases, 8 bases remained unmatched.

The chain joins TRBV18 to TRBJ1-1; possibly TRBD1 for D (5 bases). The CDR3 extends over 15 amino acids. V lost 6 bases, J lost 3 bases, and 17 bases lay in between. The V gene's germline CDR1 is KGHSH and CDR2 LQKENI. CDR3 in amino acids: CASSLNGGVDTEAFF. The DNA for the CDR3 is TGTGCCAGCTCCCTAAACGGGGGAGTGGACACTGAAGCTTTCTTT.

This clonotype was counted ten times or more. The V and J genes are TRBV2 and TRBJ2-6; D uncertain. Trimming left V 7 bases short and J 4 bases short, with 8 bases between. This CDR3 region has 13 residues. Germline CDR1 SNHLY, CDR2 FYNNEI. The CDR3 bases are TGTGCCAGCACCAGCGTAGGGGCCAACGTCCTGACTTTC. It encodes CASTSVGANVLTF.

This clonotype was detected many times. The chain employs TRBV30 and TRBJ1-6; D is unresolved. V lost 4 bases, J lost 2 bases, and 12 bases lay in between. The CDR3 is made up of 15 amino acids. Germline-derived CDR1 and CDR2 are GTSNPN and SVGIG (reference sequence). Here the CDR3 DNA reads TGTGCCTGGAACCAGGACCCTACCTATAATTCACCCCTCCACTTT. Translation: CAWNQDPTYNSPLHF.

This chain joins TRBV4-1 and TRBJ2-4, with TRBD1 as a possible D gene (5 bases). Germline V gene lookup returns CDR1 MGHRA and CDR2 YSYEKL. This CDR3 region has 19 residues. The V and J ends lost 0 bases and 1 base respectively, with 19 bases between them. This CDR3 reads CASSQDIRRGQGAKNIQYF. As DNA, the CDR3 is TGCGCCAGCAGCCAAGATATTCGTCGTGGGCAGGGTGCCAAAAACATTCAGTACTTC.

This clonotype was detected ten times or more. This CDR3 reads CSASPTSGSTYEQYF. The CDR3 DNA follows: TGCAGTGCTAGCCCGACTAGCGGGAGCACTTACGAGCAGTACTTC. The chain links TRBV20-1 to TRBJ2-7, with 12 bases matching TRBD2. CDR3 length equals 15 residues. From germline, CDR1 is DFQATT and CDR2 SNEGSKA (reference sequence). Unmatched junction bases numbered 7, after V lost 3 bases and J lost 4 bases.